This TCR beta chain was found in a study of blood T cell repertoires in COVID-19. Study at large: COVID-19 samples from acute and convalescent phases originated in the United States, Italy and Spain.

As originally analysed: How many nucleated cells were present was estimated from reference gene primer amplification. Using immunoSEQ multiplex PCR, the repertoire was profiled, and TCRdb retains in-frame clones only, with some absent. D and trimming come from the DNA, and the V and J calls and clone size come from that table. The top ten clones hold around 5.5% of a sample with 120,000 or so clones, approximately 81% of them seen once. The CDR3 spans 14 residues. Germline V CDR1 and CDR2: SGDLS, YYNGEE. After removal of 4 bases from V and 7 bases from J, the junction contained 9 bases not matched to a gene.

Sequenced: peripheral blood. This TCR came from a man aged 60-69 years with acute or convalescent COVID-19. The genes are TRBV9 and TRBJ1-2; 8 nucleotides align to TRBD1. The CDR3 DNA reads as TGTGCCAGCAGCACGGACAGGGTGTCATTTGGCTACACCTTC. The encoded protein is CASSTDRVSFGYTF. Full variable domain (remainder filled in from reference TRBV9 and TRBJ1-2): DSGVTQTPKHLITATGQRVTLRCSPRSGDLSVYWYQQSLDQGLQFLIQYYNGEERAKGNILERFSAQQFPDLHSELNLSSLELGDSALYFCASSTDRVSFGYTFGSGTRLTVV.